This entry features one T cell receptor (beta chain) sequence. An approximately 130-subject validation cohort, separate from the approximately 670-subject first cohort, supplied the donors. The CDR3 length is 16 residues. Germline values: CDR1 SGHTA, CDR2 FQGNSA. The V end lost 6 bases, the J end lost 9 bases, and 27 bases lay between the germline ends. The sample belongs to a study of cytomegalovirus exposure and HLA in healthy donors. Sequenced by immunoSEQ multiplex PCR; TCRdb stores in-frame clones only, minus some. The sample holds some 270,000 clones, 80% to 90% seen once. The rearrangement joins TRBV7-2 to TRBJ2-7; a possible D gene is TRBD1 (5 bases). The sequence was obtained from a woman younger than 30 in good health and CMV-seronegative. Sequenced input: PBMCs. CDR3 amino acids: CASSQRGPAQTLGQYF. In nucleotides, the CDR3 is TGTGCCAGCAGTCAAAGGGGCCCGGCCCAGACTTTAGGGCAGTACTTC.